The present T cell receptor (beta chain) was sequenced within a study of blood T cell repertoires in COVID-19. Study as a whole: Some COVID-19 samples were acute and others convalescent; all came from the United States, Italy and Spain. Sources were T cells, B-cell-depleted T cells, or PBMCs; the material itself was cDNA or gDNA.

This clone occurred once. This CDR3 comprises 14 residues. Trimming removed 5 bases at V and 3 bases at J, with 14 bases between. Germline V lookup: CDR1 SGHTA, CDR2 FQGNSA. In the study's own analysis: Amplification of reference gene primers was used by the study to estimate nucleated cell counts. Method: immunoSEQ multiplex PCR; TCRdb's copy keeps in-frame clones and lacks some. V and J calls and clone size are given by that table; D and trimming were obtained from the DNA. This sample has fewer than 40,000 clones, with about 90% found just once. The origin of this receptor is a human donor with active COVID-19. The donor label of this sample is uncertain. The chain couples TRBV7-2 to TRBJ2-7; D uncertain. The specimen sequenced was peripheral blood. This CDR3 is CASSPRGGNYEQYF. The DNA of the CDR3 is TGTGCCAGCAGCCCTCGCGGCGGAAACTACGAGCAGTACTTC.